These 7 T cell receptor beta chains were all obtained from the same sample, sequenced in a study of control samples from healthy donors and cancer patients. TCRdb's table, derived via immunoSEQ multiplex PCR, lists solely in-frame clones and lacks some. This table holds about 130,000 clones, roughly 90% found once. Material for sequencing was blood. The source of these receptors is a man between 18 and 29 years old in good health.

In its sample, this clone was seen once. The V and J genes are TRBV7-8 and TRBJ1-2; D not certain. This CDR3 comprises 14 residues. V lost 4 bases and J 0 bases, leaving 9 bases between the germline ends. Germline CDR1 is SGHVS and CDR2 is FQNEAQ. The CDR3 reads CASSSHQTNYGYTF. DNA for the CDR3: TGTGCCAGCAGCTCCCATCAGACTAACTATGGCTACACCTTC.

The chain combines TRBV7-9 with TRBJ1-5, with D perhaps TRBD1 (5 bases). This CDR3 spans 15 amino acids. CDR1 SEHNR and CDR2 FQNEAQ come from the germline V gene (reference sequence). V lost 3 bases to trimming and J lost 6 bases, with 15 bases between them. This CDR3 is CASSLGDGASQPQHF. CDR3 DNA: TGTGCCAGCAGCTTGGGGGACGGCGCAAGTCAGCCCCAGCATTTT.

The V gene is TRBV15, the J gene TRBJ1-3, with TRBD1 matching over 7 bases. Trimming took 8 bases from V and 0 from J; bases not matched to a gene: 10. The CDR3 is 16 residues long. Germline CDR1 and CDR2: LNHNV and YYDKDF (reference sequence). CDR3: CATGEGAGDSGNTIYF. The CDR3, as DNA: TGTGCCACCGGAGAGGGGGCAGGGGACTCTGGAAACACCATATATTTT.

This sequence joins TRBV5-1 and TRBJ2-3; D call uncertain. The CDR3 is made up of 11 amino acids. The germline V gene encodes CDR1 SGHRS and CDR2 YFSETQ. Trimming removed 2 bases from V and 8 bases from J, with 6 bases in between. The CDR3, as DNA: TGCGCCAGCAGCTTCCAGCTTACGCAGTATTTT. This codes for CASSFQLTQYF.

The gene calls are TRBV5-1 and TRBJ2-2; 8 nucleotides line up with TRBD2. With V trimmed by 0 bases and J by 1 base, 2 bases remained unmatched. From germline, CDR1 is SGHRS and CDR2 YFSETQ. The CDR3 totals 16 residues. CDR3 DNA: TGCGCCAGCAGCTTGGGTAGCGGGGTGAACACCGGGGAGCTGTTTTTT. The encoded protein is CASSLGSGVNTGELFF. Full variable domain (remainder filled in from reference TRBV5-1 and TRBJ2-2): KAGVTQTPRYLIKTRGQQVTLSCSPISGHRSVSWYQQTPGQGLQFLFEYFSETQRNKGNFPGRFSGRQFSNSRSEMNVSTLELGDSALYLCASSLGSGVNTGELFFGEGSRLTVL.

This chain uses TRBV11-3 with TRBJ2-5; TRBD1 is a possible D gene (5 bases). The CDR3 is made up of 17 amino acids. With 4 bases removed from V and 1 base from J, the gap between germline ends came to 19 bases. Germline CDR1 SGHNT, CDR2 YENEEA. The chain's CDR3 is CASSSPPSTGPQETQYF. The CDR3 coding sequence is TGTGCCAGCAGCTCCCCGCCTTCAACAGGACCCCAAGAGACCCAGTACTTC. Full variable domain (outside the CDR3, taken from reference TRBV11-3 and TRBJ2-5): EAGVVQSPRYKIIEKKQPVAFWCNPISGHNTLYWYLQNLGQGPELLIRYENEEAVDDSQLPKDRFSAERLKGVDSTLKIQPAELGDSAVYLCASSSPPSTGPQETQYFGPGTRLLVL.

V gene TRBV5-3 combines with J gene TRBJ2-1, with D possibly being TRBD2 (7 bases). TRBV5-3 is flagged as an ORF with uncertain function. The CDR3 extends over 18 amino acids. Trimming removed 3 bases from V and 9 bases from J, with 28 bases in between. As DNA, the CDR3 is TGTGCCAGAAGCTACCCCGGGGGAGCGGGAAGGGGGAAACGTGAGCAGTTCTTC. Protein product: CARSYPGGAGRGKREQFF.